This TCR beta chain was sequenced in a study of human T cells and chemical hapten exposure. As for time point: patch test 3, about 24 weeks after DPC sensitization. Described treatment: therapeutic diphenylcyclopropenone sensitization with weekly scalp DPC. There are a few counts of this clonotype. Germline V lookup: CDR1 LGHDT, CDR2 YNNKEL (reference sequence). Trimming at V came to 4 bases and at J to 3 bases, leaving 13 bases not matched to a gene. This CDR3 contains 19 residues. One entry per CDR3 protein, called by TCRdb with MiXCR from the RACE reads. The top ten clones hold over 2% of a sample with 130,000 or so distinct CDR3 sequences, 11% of them seen once.

The sequences come from whole blood, collected in connection with sensitization to the hapten diphenylcyclopropenone (DPC). This TCR derives from a woman aged 45-59 years with alopecia areata. Some clones in this sample may be carry-over from other donors' samples. The chain combines TRBV3-1 with TRBJ2-3; 13 positions agree with TRBD2. The CDR3 region is CASSLRRLGLAGWTDTQYF. The CDR3 nucleotides are TGTGCCAGCAGCCTTCGGCGGTTGGGACTAGCGGGGTGGACAGATACGCAGTATTTT.